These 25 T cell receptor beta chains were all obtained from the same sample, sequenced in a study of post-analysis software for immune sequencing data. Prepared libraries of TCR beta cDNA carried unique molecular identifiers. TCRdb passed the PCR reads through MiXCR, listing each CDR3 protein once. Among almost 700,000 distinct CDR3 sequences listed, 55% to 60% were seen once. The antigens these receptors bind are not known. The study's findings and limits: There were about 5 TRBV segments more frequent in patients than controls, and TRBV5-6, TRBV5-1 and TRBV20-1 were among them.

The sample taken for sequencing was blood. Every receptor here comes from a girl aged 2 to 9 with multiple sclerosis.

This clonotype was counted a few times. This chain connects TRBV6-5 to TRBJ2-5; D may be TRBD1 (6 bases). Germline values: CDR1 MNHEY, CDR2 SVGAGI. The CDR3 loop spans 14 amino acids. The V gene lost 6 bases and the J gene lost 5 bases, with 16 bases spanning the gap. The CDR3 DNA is TGTGCCAGCAGGCTACAGGGAAGGTTGGAGACCCAGTACTTC. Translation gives CASRLQGRLETQYF.

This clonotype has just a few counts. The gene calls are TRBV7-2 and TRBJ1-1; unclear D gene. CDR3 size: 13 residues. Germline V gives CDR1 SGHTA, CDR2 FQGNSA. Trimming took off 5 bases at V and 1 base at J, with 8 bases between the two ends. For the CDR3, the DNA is TGTGCCAGCAGCGTCGACCCGAACACTGAAGCTTTCTTT. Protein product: CASSVDPNTEAFF.

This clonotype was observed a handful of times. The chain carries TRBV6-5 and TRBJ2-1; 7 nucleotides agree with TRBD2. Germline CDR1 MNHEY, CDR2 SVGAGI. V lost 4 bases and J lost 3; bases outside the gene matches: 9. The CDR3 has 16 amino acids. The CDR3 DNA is TGTGCCAGCAGTTCAGCATGGACTAGTAACTACAATGAGCAGTTCTTC. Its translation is CASSSAWTSNYNEQFF.

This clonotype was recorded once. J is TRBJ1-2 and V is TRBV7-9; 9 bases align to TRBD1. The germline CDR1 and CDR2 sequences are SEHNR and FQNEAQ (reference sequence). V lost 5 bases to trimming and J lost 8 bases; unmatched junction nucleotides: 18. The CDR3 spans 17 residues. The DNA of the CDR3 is TGTGCCAGCAGCCCCTTGTCCGGGACAGGGAATTCGGGGGGCTACACCTTC. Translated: CASSPLSGTGNSGGYTF.

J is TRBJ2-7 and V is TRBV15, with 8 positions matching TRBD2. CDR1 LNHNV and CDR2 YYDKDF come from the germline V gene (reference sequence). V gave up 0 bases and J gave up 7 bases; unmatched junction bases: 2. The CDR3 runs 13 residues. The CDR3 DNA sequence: TGTGCCACCAGCAGAGATAGCGGGGAAGAGCAGTACGTC. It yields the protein CATSRDSGEEQYV.

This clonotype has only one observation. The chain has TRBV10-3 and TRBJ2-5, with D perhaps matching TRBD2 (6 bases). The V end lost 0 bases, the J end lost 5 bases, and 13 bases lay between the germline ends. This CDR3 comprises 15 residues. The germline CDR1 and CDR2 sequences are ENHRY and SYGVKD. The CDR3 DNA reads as TGTGCCATCAGTGAGTCAAGAGTCGGGGGTGAGACCCAGTACTTC. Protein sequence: CAISESRVGGETQYF.

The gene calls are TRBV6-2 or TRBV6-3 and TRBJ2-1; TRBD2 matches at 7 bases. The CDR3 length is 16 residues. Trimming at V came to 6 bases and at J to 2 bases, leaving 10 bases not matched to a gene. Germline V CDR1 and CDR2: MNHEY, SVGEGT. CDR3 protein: CASSPLRGSTYNEQFF. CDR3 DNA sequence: TGTGCCAGCAGCCCCTTGCGGGGGTCAACCTACAATGAGCAGTTCTTC.

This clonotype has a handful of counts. The CDR3 region is CAIRRGGENEKLFF. The CDR3, as DNA: TGTGCCATCAGGAGGGGGGGCGAGAATGAAAAACTGTTTTTT. The J gene is TRBJ1-4, the V gene TRBV10-3; TRBD1 is a possible D gene (6 bases). V shed 6 bases and J shed 5 bases, with 13 bases lying between them. From germline, CDR1 is ENHRY and CDR2 SYGVKD. The CDR3 consists of 14 residues.

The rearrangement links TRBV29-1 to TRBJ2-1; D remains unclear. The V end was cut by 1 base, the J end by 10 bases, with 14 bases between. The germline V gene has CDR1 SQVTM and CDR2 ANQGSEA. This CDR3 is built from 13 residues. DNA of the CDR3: TGCAGCGTTGAAGGTATACGGGCAGAGGAGCAGTTCTTC. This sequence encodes CSVEGIRAEEQFF.

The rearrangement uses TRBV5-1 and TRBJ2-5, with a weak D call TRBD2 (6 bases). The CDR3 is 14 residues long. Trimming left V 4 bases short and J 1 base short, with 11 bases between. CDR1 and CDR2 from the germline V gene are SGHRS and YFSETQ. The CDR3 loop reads CASSPGVGQETQYF. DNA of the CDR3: TGCGCCAGCAGCCCGGGGGTAGGCCAAGAGACCCAGTACTTC.

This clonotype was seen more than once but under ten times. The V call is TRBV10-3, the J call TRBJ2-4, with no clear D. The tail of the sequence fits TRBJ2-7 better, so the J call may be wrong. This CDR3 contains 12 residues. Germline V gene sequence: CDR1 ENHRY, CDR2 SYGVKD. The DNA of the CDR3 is TGTGCCATCAGTGAGGGAGCGAGCGAGCAGTACTTC. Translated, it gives CAISEGASEQYF.

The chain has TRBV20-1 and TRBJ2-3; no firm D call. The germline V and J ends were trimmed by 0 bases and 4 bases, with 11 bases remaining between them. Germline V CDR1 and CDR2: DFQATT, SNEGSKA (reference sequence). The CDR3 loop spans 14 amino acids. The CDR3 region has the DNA TGCAGTGCTAGAGACCCACTAACCGCAGATACGCAGTATTTT. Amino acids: CSARDPLTADTQYF.

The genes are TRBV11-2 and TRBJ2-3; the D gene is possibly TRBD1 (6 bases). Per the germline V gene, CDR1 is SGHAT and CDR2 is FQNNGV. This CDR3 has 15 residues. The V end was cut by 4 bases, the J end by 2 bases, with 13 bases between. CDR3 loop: CASSSRDIFTDTQYF. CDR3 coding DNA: TGTGCCAGCAGCTCCAGGGACATCTTCACAGATACGCAGTATTTT. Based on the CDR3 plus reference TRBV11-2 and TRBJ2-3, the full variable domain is EAGVAQSPRYKIIEKRQSVAFWCNPISGHATLYWYQQILGQGPKLLIQFQNNGVVDDSQLPKDRFSAERLKGVDSTLKIQPAKLEDSAVYLCASSSRDIFTDTQYFGPGTRLTVL.

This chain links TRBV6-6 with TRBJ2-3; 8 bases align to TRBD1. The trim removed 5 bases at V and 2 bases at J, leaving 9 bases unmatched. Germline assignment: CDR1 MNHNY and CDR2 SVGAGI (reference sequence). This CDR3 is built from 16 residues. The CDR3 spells CASSRRQGLPTDTQYF. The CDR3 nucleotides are TGTGCCAGCAGTCGCCGACAGGGGCTACCCACAGATACGCAGTATTTT.

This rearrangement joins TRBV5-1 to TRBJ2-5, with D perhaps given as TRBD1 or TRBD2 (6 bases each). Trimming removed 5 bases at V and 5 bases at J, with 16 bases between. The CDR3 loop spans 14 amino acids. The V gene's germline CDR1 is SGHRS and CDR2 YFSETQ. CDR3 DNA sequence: TGCGCCAGCAGAGCCGCAGGGGAGGAGGAGACCCAGTACTTC. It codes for CASRAAGEEETQYF.

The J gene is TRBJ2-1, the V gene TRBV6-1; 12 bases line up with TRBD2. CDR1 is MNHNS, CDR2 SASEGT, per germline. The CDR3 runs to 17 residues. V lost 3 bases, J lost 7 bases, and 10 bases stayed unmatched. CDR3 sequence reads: CASSDPRLAGVTNEQFF. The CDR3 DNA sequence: TGTGCCAGCAGTGACCCCCGACTAGCGGGAGTGACAAATGAGCAGTTCTTC.

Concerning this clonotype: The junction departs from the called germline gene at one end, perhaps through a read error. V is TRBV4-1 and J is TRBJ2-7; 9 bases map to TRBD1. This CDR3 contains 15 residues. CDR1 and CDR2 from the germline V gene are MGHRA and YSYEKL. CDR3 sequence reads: CASSYPGQGTHEQYF. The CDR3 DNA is TGCGCCAGCAGTTATCCGGGACAGGGTACCCACGAGCAGTACTTT.

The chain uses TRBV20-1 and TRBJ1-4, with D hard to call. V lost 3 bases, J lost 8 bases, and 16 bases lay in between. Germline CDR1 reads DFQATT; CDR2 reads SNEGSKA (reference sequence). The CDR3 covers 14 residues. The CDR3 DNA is TGCAGTGCTAGTTTGTTGGGAAACCCGGAAAAACTGTTTTTT. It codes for CSASLLGNPEKLFF.

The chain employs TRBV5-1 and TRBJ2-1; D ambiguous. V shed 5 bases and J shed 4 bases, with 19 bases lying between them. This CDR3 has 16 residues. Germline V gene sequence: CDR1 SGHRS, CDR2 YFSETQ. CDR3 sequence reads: CASREGAGDGYNEQFF. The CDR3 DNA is TGCGCCAGCAGGGAAGGAGCTGGTGACGGGTACAATGAGCAGTTCTTC. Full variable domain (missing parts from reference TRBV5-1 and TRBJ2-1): KAGVTQTPRYLIKTRGQQVTLSCSPISGHRSVSWYQQTPGQGLQFLFEYFSETQRNKGNFPGRFSGRQFSNSRSEMNVSTLELGDSALYLCASREGAGDGYNEQFFGPGTRLTVL.

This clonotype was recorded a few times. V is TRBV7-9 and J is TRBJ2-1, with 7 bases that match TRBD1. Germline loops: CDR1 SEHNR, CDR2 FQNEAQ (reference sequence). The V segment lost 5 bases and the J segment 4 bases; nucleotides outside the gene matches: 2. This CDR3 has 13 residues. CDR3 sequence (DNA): TGTGCCAGCAGCCACAGGGGTTACAATGAGCAGTTCTTC. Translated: CASSHRGYNEQFF. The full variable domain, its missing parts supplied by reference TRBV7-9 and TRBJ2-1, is DTGVSQNPRHKITKRGQNVTFRCDPISEHNRLYWYRQTLGQGPEFLTYFQNEAQLEKSRLLSDRFSAERPKGSFSTLEIQRTEQGDSAMYLCASSHRGYNEQFFGPGTRLTVL.

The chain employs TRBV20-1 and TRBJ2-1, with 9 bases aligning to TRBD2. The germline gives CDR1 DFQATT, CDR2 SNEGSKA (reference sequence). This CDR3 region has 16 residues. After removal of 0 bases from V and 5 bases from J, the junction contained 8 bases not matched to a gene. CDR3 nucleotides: TGCAGTGCTAGAGAAGGGAGACTAGCGGCCCACAATGAGCAGTTCTTC. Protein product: CSAREGRLAAHNEQFF.

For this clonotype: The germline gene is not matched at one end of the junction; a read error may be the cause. CDR3 residues: CASSYSVAGTPSRGDQPQHF. DNA for the CDR3: TGCGCCAGCAGTTACTCGGTTGCCGGGACACCTTCACGGGGGGATCAGCCCCAGCATTTT. The V call is TRBV6-5, the J call TRBJ1-5; TRBD1 might be the D (6 bases). Per germline, CDR1 MNHEY and CDR2 SVGAGI. The CDR3 sequence is 20 residues long.

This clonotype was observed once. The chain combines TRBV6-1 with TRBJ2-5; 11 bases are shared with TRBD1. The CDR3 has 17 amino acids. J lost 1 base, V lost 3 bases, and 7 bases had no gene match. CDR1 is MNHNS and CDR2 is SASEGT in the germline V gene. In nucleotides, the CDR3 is TGTGCCAGCAGTGATGGGACAGGGGGGCCCTTCCAAGAGACCCAGTACTTC. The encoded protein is CASSDGTGGPFQETQYF.

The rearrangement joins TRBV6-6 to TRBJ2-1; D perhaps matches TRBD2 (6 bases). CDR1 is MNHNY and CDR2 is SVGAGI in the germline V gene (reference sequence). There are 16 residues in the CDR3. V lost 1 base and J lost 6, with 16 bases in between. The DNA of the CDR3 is TGTGCCAGCAGTTACTTGGGGGTAGCGGACGGCAATGAGCAGTTCTTC. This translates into CASSYLGVADGNEQFF.

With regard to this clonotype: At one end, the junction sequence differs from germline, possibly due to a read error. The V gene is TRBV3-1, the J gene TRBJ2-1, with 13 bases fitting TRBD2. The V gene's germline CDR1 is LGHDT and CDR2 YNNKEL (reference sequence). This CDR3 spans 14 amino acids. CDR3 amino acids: CASRLAGGHNGQFF. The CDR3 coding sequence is TGTGCCAGCAGACTAGCGGGAGGGCACAATGGGCAGTTCTTC.